This is a list of T cell receptor beta chains from one sample in a study of blood T cell repertoires in COVID-19. This table comes from immunoSEQ multiplex PCR, and its TCRdb copy is limited to in-frame clones, with some not included. The sample has around 210,000 clones, roughly 80% seen once. Sequencing used peripheral blood. The receptors stem from a man between 60 and 70 years old with COVID-19, enrolled during active disease. Both conserved end residues are part of each CDR3. Fields, in order: CDR3 length, D gene, clone size, J gene, V gene, CDR3 DNA, CDR3 protein. D genes are given only for firm matches. The size of a clone is reported for some rows only, either as once, few or many, or as a class for expanded clones.

len: 12; d_gene: NA; abundance: NA; j_gene: TRBJ2-5; v_gene: TRBV5-1; CDR3nt: TGCGCCAGCAAGAGAGAGCAAGAGACCCAGTACTTC; CDR3aa: CASKREQETQYF
len: 14; d_gene: TRBD2; abundance: once; j_gene: TRBJ2-1; v_gene: TRBV7-3; CDR3nt: TGTGCCAGCAGCATAGAGACTAGCGGGGGACAGCAGTTCTTC; CDR3aa: CASSIETSGGQQFF
len: 13; d_gene: NA; abundance: NA; j_gene: TRBJ1-2; v_gene: TRBV12-3/TRBV12-4; CDR3nt: TGTGCCAGCAGTTCCGCGGGGGGCTATGGCTACACCTTC; CDR3aa: CASSSAGGYGYTF
len: 14; d_gene: TRBD1; abundance: NA; j_gene: TRBJ1-6; v_gene: TRBV3-1/TRBV3-2; CDR3nt: TGTGCCAGCAGCCAACTGGAGGGGGCTTCACCCCTCCACTTT; CDR3aa: CASSQLEGASPLHF
len: 12; d_gene: NA; abundance: NA; j_gene: TRBJ1-2; v_gene: TRBV6-2/TRBV6-3; CDR3nt: TGTGCCAGCAGTCTGATCGGCTATGGCTACACCTTC; CDR3aa: CASSLIGYGYTF
len: 11; d_gene: NA; abundance: NA; j_gene: TRBJ2-7; v_gene: TRBV20-1; CDR3nt: TGCAGTGCTACCTCGGACTTCGAGCAGTACTTC; CDR3aa: CSATSDFEQYF
len: 12; d_gene: TRBD1; abundance: NA; j_gene: TRBJ1-2; v_gene: TRBV30; CDR3nt: TGTGCCTGGCTTGGGACAGGGACTGGCTACACCTTC; CDR3aa: CAWLGTGTGYTF
len: 19; d_gene: NA; abundance: few; j_gene: TRBJ1-5; v_gene: TRBV28; CDR3nt: TGTGCCAGCAGTCCTGTGGTCGGGACAACCTTTTATAGCAATCAGCCCCAGCATTTT; CDR3aa: CASSPVVGTTFYSNQPQHF
len: 17; d_gene: NA; abundance: NA; j_gene: TRBJ1-5; v_gene: TRBV21-1; CDR3nt: TGTGCCAGCAGCAAAGGGAGGGGGCCAACAGGCAATCAGCCCCAGCATTTT; CDR3aa: CASSKGRGPTGNQPQHF
len: 16; d_gene: NA; abundance: NA; j_gene: TRBJ1-6; v_gene: TRBV5-1; CDR3nt: TGCGCCAGCAGCTTGGATGCAGGTCGAGATAATTCACCCCTCCACTTT; CDR3aa: CASSLDAGRDNSPLHF
len: 14; d_gene: NA; abundance: NA; j_gene: TRBJ1-5; v_gene: TRBV28; CDR3nt: TGTGCCAGCAGCTCGACAGGAGGAAATCAGCCCCAGCATTTT; CDR3aa: CASSSTGGNQPQHF
len: 13; d_gene: NA; abundance: NA; j_gene: TRBJ1-1; v_gene: TRBV5-6; CDR3nt: TGTGCCAGCAGCCGGGGAGGGGTAACCAAAGCTTTCTTT; CDR3aa: CASSRGGVTKAFF
len: 13; d_gene: NA; abundance: few; j_gene: TRBJ1-2; v_gene: TRBV27; CDR3nt: TGTGCCAGCAGTCCGGGACTTGGGGGAGGCTACACCTTC; CDR3aa: CASSPGLGGGYTF
len: 13; d_gene: NA; abundance: NA; j_gene: TRBJ1-1; v_gene: TRBV10-1; CDR3nt: TGCGCCAGCATGCGGAAGGAAGGAACTGAAGCTTTCTTT; CDR3aa: CASMRKEGTEAFF
len: 13; d_gene: NA; abundance: NA; j_gene: TRBJ2-7; v_gene: TRBV28; CDR3nt: TGTGCCAGCACCGGGACTCCAACCTACGAGCAGTACTTC; CDR3aa: CASTGTPTYEQYF
len: 16; d_gene: TRBD1; abundance: few; j_gene: TRBJ2-7; v_gene: TRBV23-1; CDR3nt: TGCGCCAGCGCAACACCGGGACAGGGTTTTCGCTACGAGCAGTACTTC; CDR3aa: CASATPGQGFRYEQYF
len: 11; d_gene: NA; abundance: NA; j_gene: TRBJ2-7; v_gene: TRBV5-1; CDR3nt: TGCGCCAGCACCGACACCTACGAGCAGTACTTC; CDR3aa: CASTDTYEQYF